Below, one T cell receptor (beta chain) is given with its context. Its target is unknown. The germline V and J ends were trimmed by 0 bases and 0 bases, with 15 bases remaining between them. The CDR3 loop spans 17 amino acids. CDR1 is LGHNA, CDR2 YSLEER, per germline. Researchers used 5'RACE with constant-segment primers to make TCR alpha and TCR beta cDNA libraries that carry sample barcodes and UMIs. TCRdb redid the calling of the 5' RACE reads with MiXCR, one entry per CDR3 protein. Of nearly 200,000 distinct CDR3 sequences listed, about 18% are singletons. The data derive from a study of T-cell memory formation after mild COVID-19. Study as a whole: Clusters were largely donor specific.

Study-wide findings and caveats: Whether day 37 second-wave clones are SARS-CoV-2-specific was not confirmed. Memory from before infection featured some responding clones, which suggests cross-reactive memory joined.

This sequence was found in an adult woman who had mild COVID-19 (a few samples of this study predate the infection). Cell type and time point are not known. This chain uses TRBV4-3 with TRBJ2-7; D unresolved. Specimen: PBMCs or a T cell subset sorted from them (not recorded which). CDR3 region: CASSQERSQPSSYEQYF. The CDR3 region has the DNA TGCGCCAGCAGCCAAGAAAGGTCACAGCCAAGCTCCTACGAGCAGTACTTC.